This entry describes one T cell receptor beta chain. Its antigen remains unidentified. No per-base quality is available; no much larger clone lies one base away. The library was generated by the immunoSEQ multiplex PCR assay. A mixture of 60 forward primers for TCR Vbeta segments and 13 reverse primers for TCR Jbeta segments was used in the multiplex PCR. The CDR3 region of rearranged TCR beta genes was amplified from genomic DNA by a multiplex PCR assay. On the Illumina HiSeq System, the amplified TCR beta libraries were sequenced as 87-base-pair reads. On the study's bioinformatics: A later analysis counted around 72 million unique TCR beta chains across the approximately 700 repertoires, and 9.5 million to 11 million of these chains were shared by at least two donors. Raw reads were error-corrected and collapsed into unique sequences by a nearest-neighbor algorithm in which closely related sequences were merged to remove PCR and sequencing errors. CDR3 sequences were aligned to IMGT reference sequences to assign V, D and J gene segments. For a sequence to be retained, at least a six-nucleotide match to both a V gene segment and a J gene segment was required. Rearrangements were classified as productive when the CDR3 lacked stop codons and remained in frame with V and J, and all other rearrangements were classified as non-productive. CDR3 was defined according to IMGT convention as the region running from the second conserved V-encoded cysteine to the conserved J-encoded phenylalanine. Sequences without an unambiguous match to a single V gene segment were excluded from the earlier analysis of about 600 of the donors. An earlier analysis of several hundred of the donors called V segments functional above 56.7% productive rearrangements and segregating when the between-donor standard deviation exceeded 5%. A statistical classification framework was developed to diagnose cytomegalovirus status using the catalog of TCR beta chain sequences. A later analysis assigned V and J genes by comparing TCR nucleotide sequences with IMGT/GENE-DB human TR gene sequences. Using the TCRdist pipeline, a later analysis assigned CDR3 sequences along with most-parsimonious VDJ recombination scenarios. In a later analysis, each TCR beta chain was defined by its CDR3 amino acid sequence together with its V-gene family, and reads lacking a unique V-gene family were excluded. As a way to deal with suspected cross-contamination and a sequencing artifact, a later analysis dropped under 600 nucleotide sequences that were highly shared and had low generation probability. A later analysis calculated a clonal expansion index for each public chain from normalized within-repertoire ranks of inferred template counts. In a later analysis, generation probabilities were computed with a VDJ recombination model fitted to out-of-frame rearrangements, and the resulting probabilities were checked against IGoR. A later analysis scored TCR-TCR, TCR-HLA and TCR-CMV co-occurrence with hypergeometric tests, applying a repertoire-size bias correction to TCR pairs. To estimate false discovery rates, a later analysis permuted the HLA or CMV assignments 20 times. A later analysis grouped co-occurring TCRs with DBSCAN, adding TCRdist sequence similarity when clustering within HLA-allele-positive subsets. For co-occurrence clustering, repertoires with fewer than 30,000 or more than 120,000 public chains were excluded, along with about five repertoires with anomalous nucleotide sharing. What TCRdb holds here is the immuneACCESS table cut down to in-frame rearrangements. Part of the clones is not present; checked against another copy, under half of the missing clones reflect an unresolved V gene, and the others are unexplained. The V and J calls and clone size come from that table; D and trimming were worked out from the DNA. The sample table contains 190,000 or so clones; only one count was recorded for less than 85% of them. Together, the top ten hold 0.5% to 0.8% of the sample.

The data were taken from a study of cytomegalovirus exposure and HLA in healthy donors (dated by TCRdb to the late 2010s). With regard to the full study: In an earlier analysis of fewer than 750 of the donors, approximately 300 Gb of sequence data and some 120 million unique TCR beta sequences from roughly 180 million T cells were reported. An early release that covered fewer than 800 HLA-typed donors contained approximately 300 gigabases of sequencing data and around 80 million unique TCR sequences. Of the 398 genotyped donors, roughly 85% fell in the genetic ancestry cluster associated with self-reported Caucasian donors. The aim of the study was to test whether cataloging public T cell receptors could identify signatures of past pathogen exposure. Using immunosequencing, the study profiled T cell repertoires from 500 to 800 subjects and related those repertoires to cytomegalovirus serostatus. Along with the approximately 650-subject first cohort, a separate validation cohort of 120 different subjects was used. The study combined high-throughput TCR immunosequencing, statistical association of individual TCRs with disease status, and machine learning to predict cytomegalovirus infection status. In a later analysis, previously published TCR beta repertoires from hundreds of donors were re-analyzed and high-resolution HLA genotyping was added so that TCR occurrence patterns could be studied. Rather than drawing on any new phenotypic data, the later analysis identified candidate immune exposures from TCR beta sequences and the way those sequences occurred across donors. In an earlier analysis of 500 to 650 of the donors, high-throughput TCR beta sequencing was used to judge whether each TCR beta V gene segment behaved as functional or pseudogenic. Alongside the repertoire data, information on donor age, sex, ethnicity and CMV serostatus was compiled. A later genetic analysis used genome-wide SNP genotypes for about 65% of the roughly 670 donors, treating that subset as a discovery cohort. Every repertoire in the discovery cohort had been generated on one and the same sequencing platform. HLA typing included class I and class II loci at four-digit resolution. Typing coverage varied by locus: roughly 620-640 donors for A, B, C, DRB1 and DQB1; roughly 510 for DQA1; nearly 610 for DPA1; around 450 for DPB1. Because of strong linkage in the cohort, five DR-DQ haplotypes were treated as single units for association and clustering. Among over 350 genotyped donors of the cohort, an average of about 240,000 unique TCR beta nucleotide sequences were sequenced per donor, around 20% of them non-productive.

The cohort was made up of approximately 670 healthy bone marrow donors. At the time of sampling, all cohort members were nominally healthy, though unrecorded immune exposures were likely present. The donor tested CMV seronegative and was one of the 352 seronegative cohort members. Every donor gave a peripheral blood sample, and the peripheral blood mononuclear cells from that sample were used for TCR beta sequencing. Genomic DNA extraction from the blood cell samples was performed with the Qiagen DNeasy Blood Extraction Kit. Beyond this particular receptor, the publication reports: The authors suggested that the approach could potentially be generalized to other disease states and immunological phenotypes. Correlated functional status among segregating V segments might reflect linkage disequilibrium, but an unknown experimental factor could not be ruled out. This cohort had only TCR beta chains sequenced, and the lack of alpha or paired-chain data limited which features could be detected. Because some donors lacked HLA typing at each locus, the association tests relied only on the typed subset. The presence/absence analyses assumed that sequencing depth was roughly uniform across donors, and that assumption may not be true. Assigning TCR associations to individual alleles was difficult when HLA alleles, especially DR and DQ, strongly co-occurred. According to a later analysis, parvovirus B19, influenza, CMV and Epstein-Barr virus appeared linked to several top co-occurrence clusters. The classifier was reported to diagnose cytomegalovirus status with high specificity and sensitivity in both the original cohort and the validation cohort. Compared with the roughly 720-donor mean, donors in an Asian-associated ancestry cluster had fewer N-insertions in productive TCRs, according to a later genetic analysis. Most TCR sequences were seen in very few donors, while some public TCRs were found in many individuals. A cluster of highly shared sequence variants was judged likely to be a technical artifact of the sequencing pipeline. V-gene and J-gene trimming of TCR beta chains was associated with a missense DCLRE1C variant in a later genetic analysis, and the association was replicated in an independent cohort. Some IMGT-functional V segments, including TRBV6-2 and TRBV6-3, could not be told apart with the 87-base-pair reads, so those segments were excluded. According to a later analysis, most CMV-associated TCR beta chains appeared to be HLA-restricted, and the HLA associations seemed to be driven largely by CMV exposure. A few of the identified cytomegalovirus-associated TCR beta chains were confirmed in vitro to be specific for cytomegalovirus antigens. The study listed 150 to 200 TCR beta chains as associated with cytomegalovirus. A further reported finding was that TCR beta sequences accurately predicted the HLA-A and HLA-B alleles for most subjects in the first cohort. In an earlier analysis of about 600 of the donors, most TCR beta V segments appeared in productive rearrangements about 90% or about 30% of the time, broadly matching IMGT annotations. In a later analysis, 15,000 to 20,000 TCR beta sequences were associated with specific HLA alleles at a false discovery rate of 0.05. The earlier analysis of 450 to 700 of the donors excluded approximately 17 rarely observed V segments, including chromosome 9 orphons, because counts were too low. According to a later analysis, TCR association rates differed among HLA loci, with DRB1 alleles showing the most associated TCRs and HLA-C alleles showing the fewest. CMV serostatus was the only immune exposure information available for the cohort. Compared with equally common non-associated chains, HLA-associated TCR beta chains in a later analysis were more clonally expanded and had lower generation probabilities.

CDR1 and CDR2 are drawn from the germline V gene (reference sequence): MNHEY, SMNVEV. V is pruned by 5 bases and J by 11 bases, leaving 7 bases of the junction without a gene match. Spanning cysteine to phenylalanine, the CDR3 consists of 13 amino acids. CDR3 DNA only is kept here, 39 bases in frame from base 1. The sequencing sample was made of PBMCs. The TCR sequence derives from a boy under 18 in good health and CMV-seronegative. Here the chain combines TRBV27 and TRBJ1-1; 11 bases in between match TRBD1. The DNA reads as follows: TGTGCCAGCAGTAAGGACAGGGGGCAACAGGCTTTCTTT. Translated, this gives CASSKDRGQQAFF.